This T cell receptor (beta chain) was sequenced for a study of blood T cell repertoires in COVID-19. Study-wide context: Acute and convalescent COVID-19 samples came from the United States, Italy and Spain. Nucleic acid was either cDNA or gDNA, and it came from T cells, B-cell-depleted T cells, or PBMCs.

Assignments of participants to cohorts depended upon their own reported clinical history. Authors' methods: By means of reference gene primer amplification, nucleated cell counts were estimated. Sequencing was performed with immunoSEQ multiplex PCR; in TCRdb, only in-frame clones are kept and a portion is missing. V and J calls and clone size follow that table, whereas D and trimming were derived from the DNA. The sample has approximately 70,000 clones; roughly two thirds are singletons. V lost 4 bases to trimming and J lost 17 bases, with 26 bases between them. The CDR3 is 15 amino acids. Germline V gives CDR1 MDHEN, CDR2 SYDVKM.

The chain combines TRBV28 with TRBJ1-4; D may be TRBD1 (6 bases). Sequencing was carried out using PBMCs or T cells enriched from blood (not recorded which). The sequence came from a woman in her fifties or sixties who had been exposed to COVID-19. The CDR3 region has the DNA TGTGCCAGCAGTTCCCGACAGGTTAGATTCGGAATGAGTTTTTTT. Translated, it gives CASSSRQVRFGMSFF.